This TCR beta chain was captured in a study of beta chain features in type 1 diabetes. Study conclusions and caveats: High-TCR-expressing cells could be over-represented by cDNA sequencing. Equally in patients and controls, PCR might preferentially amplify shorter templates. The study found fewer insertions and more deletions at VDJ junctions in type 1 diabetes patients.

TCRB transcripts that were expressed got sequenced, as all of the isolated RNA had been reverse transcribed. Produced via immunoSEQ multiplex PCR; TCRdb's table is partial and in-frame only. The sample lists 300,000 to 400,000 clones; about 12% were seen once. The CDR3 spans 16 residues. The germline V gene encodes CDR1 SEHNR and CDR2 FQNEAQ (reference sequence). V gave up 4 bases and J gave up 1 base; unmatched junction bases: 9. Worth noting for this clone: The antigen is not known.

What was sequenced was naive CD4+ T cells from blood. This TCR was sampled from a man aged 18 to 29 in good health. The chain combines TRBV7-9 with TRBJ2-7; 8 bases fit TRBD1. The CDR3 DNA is TGTGCCAGCAGCTCTTACTGGACAGGGAGTTCCTACGAGCAGTACTTC. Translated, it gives CASSSYWTGSSYEQYF.